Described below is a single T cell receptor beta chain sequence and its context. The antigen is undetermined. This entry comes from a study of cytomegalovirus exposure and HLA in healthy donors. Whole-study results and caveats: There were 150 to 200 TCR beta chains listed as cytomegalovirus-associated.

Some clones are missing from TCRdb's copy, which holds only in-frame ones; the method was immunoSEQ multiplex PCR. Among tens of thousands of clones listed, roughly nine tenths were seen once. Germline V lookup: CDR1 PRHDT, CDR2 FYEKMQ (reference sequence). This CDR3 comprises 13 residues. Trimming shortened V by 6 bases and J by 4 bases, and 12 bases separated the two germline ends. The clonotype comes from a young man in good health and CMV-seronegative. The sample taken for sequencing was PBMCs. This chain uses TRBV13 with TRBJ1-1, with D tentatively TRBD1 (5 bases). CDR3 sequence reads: CASRIGVSTEAFF. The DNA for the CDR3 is TGTGCCAGCAGGATAGGGGTTAGCACTGAAGCTTTCTTT.